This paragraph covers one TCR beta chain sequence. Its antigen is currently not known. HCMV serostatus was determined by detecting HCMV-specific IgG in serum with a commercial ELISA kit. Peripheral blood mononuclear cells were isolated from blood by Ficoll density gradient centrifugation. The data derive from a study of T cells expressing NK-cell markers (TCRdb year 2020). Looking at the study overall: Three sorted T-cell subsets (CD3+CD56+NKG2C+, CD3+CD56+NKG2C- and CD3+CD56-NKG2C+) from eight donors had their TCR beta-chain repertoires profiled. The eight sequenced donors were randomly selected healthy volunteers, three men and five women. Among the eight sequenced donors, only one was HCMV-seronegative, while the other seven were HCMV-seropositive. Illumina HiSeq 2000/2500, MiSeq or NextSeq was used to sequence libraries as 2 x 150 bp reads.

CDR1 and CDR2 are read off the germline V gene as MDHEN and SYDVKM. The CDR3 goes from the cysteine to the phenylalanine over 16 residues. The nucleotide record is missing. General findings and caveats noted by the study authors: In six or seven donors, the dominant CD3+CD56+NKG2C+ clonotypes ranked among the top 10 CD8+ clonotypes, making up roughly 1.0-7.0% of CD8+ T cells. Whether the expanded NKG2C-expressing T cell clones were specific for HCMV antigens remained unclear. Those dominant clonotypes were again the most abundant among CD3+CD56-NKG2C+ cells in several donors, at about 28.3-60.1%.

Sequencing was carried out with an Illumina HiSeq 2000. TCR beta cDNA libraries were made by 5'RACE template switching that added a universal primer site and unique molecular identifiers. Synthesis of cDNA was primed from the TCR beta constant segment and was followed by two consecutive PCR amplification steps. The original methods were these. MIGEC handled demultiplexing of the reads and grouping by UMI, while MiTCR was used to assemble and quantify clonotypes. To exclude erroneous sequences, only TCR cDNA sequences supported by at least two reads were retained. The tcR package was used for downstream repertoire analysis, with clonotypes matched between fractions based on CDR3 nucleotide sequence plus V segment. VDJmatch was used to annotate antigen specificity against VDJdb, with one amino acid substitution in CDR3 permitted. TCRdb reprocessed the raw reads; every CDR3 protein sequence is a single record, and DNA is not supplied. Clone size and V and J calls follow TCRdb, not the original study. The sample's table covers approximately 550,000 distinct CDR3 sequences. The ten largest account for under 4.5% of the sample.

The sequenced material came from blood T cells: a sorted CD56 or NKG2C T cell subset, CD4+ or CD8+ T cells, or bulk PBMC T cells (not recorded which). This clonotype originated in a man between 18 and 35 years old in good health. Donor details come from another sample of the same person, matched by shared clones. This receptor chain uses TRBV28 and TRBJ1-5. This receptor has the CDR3 CASSLIAGLSNQPQHF.